These 17 T cell receptor beta chains originate from one sample sequenced in a study of blood T cell repertoires in COVID-19. Here immunoSEQ multiplex PCR was the method, and the copy in TCRdb shows in-frame clones only, minus some. Among 97,000 or so clones listed, about 91% were seen once. Sequenced sample: peripheral blood. The source is a man aged 18 to 35 with acute or convalescent COVID-19.

The chain has TRBV2 and TRBJ2-2; 8 nucleotides align to TRBD2. The V segment lost 4 bases and the J segment 1 base; nucleotides outside the gene matches: 11. CDR3 length equals 18 residues. Germline CDR1 and CDR2: SNHLY and FYNNEI. CDR3 in amino acids: CASSASGSDAVNTGELFF. The CDR3 DNA sequence: TGTGCCAGCAGTGCCAGCGGGAGTGACGCCGTGAACACCGGGGAGCTGTTTTTT.

This clone was detected once. V and J are TRBV6-1 and TRBJ2-7; D might be TRBD2 (6 bases). The germline gives CDR1 MNHNS, CDR2 SASEGT. Between the trimmed V and J ends, which lost 2 bases and 2 bases, there was a span of 13 bases. The CDR3 runs 15 residues. CDR3 nucleotides: TGTGCCAGCAGTGAATACGGGGGAGAAACCTACGAGCAGTACTTC. This codes for CASSEYGGETYEQYF.

This clone was counted a single time. The chain uses TRBV2 and TRBJ1-5; 8 nucleotides agree with TRBD1. Germline-derived CDR1 and CDR2 are SNHLY and FYNNEI. The CDR3 runs 16 residues. Germline trimming cut 6 bases from V and 3 bases from J; bases unmatched to any gene: 10. CDR3: CASRGDRGSVNQPQHF. The CDR3 region has the DNA TGTGCCAGCAGGGGAGACAGGGGTTCGGTCAATCAGCCCCAGCATTTT.

As DNA, the CDR3 is TGTGCCAGCAGCTTGTGGCTCGGGACAAGGGCAGGTGGTGAGCAGTTCTTC. Translating gives CASSLWLGTRAGGEQFF. The chain employs TRBV5-4 and TRBJ2-1; D is perhaps TRBD1 (6 bases). V lost 1 base, J lost 9 bases, and 23 bases lay in between. The CDR3 is made up of 17 amino acids. Germline V gene data show CDR1 as SGHNT and CDR2 as YYREEE (reference sequence).

The CDR3 here is CASSITSGNHEQFF. CDR3 sequence (DNA): TGTGCCAGTAGTATTACTAGCGGGAACCATGAGCAGTTCTTC. This rearrangement joins TRBV19 to TRBJ2-1, with TRBD2 matching over 10 bases. V lost 3 bases, J lost 8 bases, and 4 bases stayed unmatched. The CDR3 extends over 14 amino acids. Germline V gives CDR1 LNHDA, CDR2 SQIVND (reference sequence).

The rearrangement uses TRBV20-1 and TRBJ1-1; D is unclear. Germline V gene data show CDR1 as DFQATT and CDR2 as SNEGSKA (reference sequence). The CDR3 runs 11 residues. Trimming took off 1 base at V and 7 bases at J, with 7 bases between the two ends. Here the CDR3 reads CSARASREAFF. The DNA of the CDR3 is TGCAGTGCTAGAGCCTCCCGTGAAGCTTTCTTT.

The rearrangement joins TRBV30 to TRBJ2-7; D is perhaps TRBD2 (5 bases). The length of the CDR3 is 12 residues. Trimming cost V 0 bases and J 3 bases, with 6 bases left between them. From germline, CDR1 is GTSNPN and CDR2 SVGIG (reference sequence). For the CDR3, the DNA is TGTGCCTGGAGTGTACGGGGCTACGAGCAGTACTTC. It codes for CAWSVRGYEQYF.

The chain carries TRBV4-1 and TRBJ2-4; possible D gene TRBD1, 6 bases. Germline V gene sequence: CDR1 MGHRA, CDR2 YSYEKL. The CDR3 has 18 residues. Trimming took 7 bases from V and 1 from J, leaving 23 bases between them. The CDR3 DNA sequence: TGCGCCAGCAAGCCCGGTCCCACTCCAGGGGTGGCCAAAAACATTCAGTACTTC. It specifies CASKPGPTPGVAKNIQYF.

This chain uses TRBV30 with TRBJ1-6; no firm D call. V dropped 0 bases and J dropped 14 bases, with 14 bases sitting between them. The CDR3 spans 13 residues. CDR1 GTSNPN and CDR2 SVGIG come from the germline V gene (reference sequence). This chain's CDR3 is CAWSVPGKLALHF. Here the CDR3 DNA reads TGTGCCTGGAGTGTACCGGGAAAGTTAGCCCTCCACTTT.

This chain connects TRBV5-1 to TRBJ1-6; 7 bases fit TRBD1. V shed 5 bases, J shed 5 bases, and the junction held 1 base outside the gene matches. In germline, CDR1 is SGHRS, CDR2 YFSETQ. The CDR3 totals 13 residues. The CDR3 protein is CASRQGDNSPLHF. DNA of the CDR3: TGCGCCAGCAGGCAGGGGGATAATTCACCCCTCCACTTT.

The CDR3, as DNA: TGTGCCAGCAGCTTGGCACAACTAGCGGTCAATGAGCAGTTCTTC. It codes for CASSLAQLAVNEQFF. The chain recombines TRBV5-5 with TRBJ2-1, with TRBD2 matching over 8 bases. The CDR3 totals 15 residues. The V gene end was trimmed by 0 bases and the J gene end by 6 bases; junction bases not matched to a gene: 5. Germline lookup yields CDR1 SGHKS and CDR2 YYEKEE (reference sequence).

This chain uses TRBV27 with TRBJ2-7, with D unresolved. This CDR3 comprises 14 residues. CDR1 and CDR2 (germline): MNHEY, SMNVEV (reference sequence). V shed 3 bases and J shed 1 base, with 10 bases lying between them. The CDR3 DNA follows: TGTGCCAGCAGTTTCTTTTCGGGTTCCTACGAGCAGTACTTC. This codes for CASSFFSGSYEQYF.

This chain joins TRBV6-5 and TRBJ1-2; possible D gene TRBD1, 5 bases. The CDR3 contains 13 residues. The V gene lost 8 bases and the J gene lost 3 bases, with 13 bases spanning the gap. Germline V gene lookup returns CDR1 MNHEY and CDR2 SVGAGI. The CDR3 loop is CASALTRDYGYTF. DNA for the CDR3: TGTGCCAGCGCCCTTACCAGGGACTATGGCTACACCTTC.

V usage is TRBV12-3 or TRBV12-4 and J usage is TRBJ1-1, with D uncertain. This CDR3 is 13 amino acids long. V dropped 3 bases and J dropped 2 bases, with 7 bases sitting between them. The CDR3 DNA sequence: TGTGCCAGCAGTTTGCGGATTAACACTGAAGCTTTCTTT. Its protein product is CASSLRINTEAFF.

The gene calls are TRBV19 and TRBJ1-3; weak D call: TRBD1 (6 bases). V lost 7 bases and J 1 base, leaving 11 bases between the germline ends. The germline V gene has CDR1 LNHDA and CDR2 SQIVND (reference sequence). CDR3 size: 14 residues. The CDR3 region is CASKAQGSGNTIYF. The CDR3 DNA reads TGTGCCAGTAAGGCACAGGGATCTGGAAACACCATATATTTT.

This chain links TRBV4-1 with TRBJ1-1; D might be TRBD1 (5 bases). This CDR3 has 15 residues. V lost 4 bases to trimming and J lost 2 bases, with 14 bases between them. Germline V lookup: CDR1 MGHRA, CDR2 YSYEKL. In DNA form, the CDR3 reads TGCGCCAGCAGCCCCTCGGGAGGGACCAACACTGAAGCTTTCTTT. This translates into CASSPSGGTNTEAFF.

The CDR3 reads CASSVAPGEGGTEAFF. Written as DNA, the CDR3 is TGTGCCAGCAGCGTAGCGCCAGGGGAGGGGGGCACTGAAGCTTTCTTT. This chain joins TRBV9 and TRBJ1-1; D is possibly TRBD1 (6 bases). Trimming removed 0 bases from V and 4 bases from J, with 16 bases in between. CDR3 size: 16 residues. Germline values: CDR1 SGDLS, CDR2 YYNGEE. Complete variable domain (other parts from reference TRBV9 and TRBJ1-1): DSGVTQTPKHLITATGQRVTLRCSPRSGDLSVYWYQQSLDQGLQFLIQYYNGEERAKGNILERFSAQQFPDLHSELNLSSLELGDSALYFCASSVAPGEGGTEAFFGQGTRLTVV.